The T cell receptor beta chain described here comes from a study of neurological immune-mediated disorders. V was pared by 2 bases and J by 2 bases, with 3 bases of the junction left unmatched. The CDR3 consists of 14 residues. The germline V gene has CDR1 SGHTA and CDR2 FQGNSA. 5'RACE with 10-nucleotide random UMIs produced the cDNA. Sequencing of 15-18 subjects in each run yielded over 170 million TCR-beta sequences. In TCRdb, the 5' RACE reads were re-called with MiXCR into one record per CDR3 protein. The sample lists more than 15,000 distinct CDR3 sequences, less than 15% seen once, with 7.8% in the top ten. This clonotype was found many times.

Sequenced sample: CD4+ T cells from blood. The chain links TRBV7-2 to TRBJ2-7; 7 positions match TRBD2. The clonotype originates from a woman aged 55-70 years with HTLV-1-associated myelopathy (HAM/TSP). DNA for the CDR3: TGTGCCAGCAGCTTACCGGGGGGAACCTACGAGCAGTACTTC. Amino acids: CASSLPGGTYEQYF.